The subject of this entry is one T cell receptor beta chain. Its specificity is not known. Every patient underwent thyroid surgery untreated. The record originates from a study of metastatic and nonmetastatic thyroid tumors. Study-wide background: Where malignant and benign thyroid patients were concerned, repertoires were compared across blood and tumor or nodule tissue.

CDR3 length equals 15 residues. Trimming pared 4 bases from V and 0 bases from J, leaving 10 bases between. CDR1 is LNHDA, CDR2 SQIVND, per germline (reference sequence). Original analysis: Between-group CDR3 differences, defined by clinicopathological status, yielded a distant-metastasis classifier for papillary thyroid cancer. TCRdb called clones again from the PCR reads with MiXCR. These V and J calls originate from TCRdb's pipeline instead of the authors' own analysis. Among about 42,000 clones, 9.5% to 13% were seen once, and the ten largest hold around 9%. Points from the study as a whole: In blood and tumor, TCR beta diversity was reportedly significantly higher in malignant thyroid tumors than in benign nodules.

The chain recombines TRBV19 with TRBJ2-1; unclear D gene. The origin of this receptor is a male donor with papillary thyroid cancer or a benign thyroid nodule (not recorded which). Some clones in this sample may be carry-over from other donors' samples. The sample was blood. In DNA form, the CDR3 reads TGTGCCAGTAGTAAAGGATCTAGCTCCTACAATGAGCAGTTCTTC. Translated, it gives CASSKGSSSYNEQFF.